The present T cell receptor beta chain was sequenced within a study of T cell repertoires in cytomegalovirus infection. Study details: CMV epitopes that were recently identified and HLA-C-restricted were used alongside well-studied HLA-B-restricted ones. Through public TCR beta signatures, both CMV infection and matching HLA type were indicated.

General observations from the study: The study identified carriers of CMV plus the relevant HLA from cumulative public TCR beta family frequency.

The CDR3 extends over 15 amino acids. The ends were cut back, 7 bases at V and 6 bases at J, with 20 bases in the middle. Germline V gene data show CDR1 as SEHNR and CDR2 as FQNEAQ (reference sequence). MiXCR, run by TCRdb on the reads, gives a single entry per CDR3 protein. Of nearly 700,000 distinct CDR3 sequences in the sample, roughly 33% were seen once. Concerning this clonotype: Antigen unknown.

V and J are TRBV7-9 and TRBJ2-3; D is perhaps TRBD1 (6 bases). Source: cultured PBMCs, taken from culture after CMV antigen stimulation. The TCR was taken from a human donor in good health (CMV status not recorded). Some clones in this sample may be carry-over from other donors' samples. DNA of the CDR3: TGTGCCAGCACGCTCTACAGGGATTTCGTGGATACGCAGTATTTT. Amino acid sequence: CASTLYRDFVDTQYF.